The 4 T cell receptor beta chains listed next were all sequenced from one sample in a study of T cell repertoires in aging, cancer and after chemotherapy. Multiplex touch-down PCR with TRB-A/B primers amplified rearranged V-D-J TRB sequences. TCRdb processed the multiplex PCR reads anew with MiXCR; each CDR3 protein has one entry. This sample has around 11,000 distinct CDR3 sequences; under 45% occur once, and the top ten carry roughly 1.7%. Peripheral blood genomic DNA, not sorted cells or RNA, was the template. Source material: blood. The origin of the receptors is a human donor in good health.

The V call is TRBV18, the J call TRBJ2-7, with TRBD1 identical over 9 bases. V trimming: 3 bases; J trimming: 2 bases; junction bases outside the gene matches: 5. From germline, CDR1 is KGHSH and CDR2 LQKENI. The CDR3 loop spans 15 amino acids. CDR3 amino acids: CASSPGGDRAYEQYF. The CDR3 DNA reads as TGTGCCAGCTCACCGGGGGGGGACAGGGCCTACGAGCAGTACTTC.

This clonotype has just a few counts. The V gene is TRBV7-2, the J gene TRBJ2-1; 8 bases match TRBD2. The CDR3 is made up of 15 amino acids. CDR1 SGHTA and CDR2 FQGNSA come from the germline V gene. The V and J ends lost 3 bases and 8 bases, in that order; junction bases with no gene match: 9. The CDR3 spells CASSFERGSVYEQFF. The CDR3 DNA reads as TGTGCCAGCAGCTTCGAGCGGGGGAGTGTGTATGAGCAGTTCTTC.

In its sample, this clonotype was seen a few times. This rearrangement joins TRBV19 to TRBJ1-1, with D possibly being TRBD1 (5 bases). This CDR3 comprises 14 residues. Looked up from germline, CDR1 is LNHDA and CDR2 is SQIVND (reference sequence). V was clipped by 5 bases and J by 2 bases, with 12 bases between them. CDR3 DNA sequence: TGTGCCAGTAGTCCGGGGACTCTCAACACTGAAGCTTTCTTT. This codes for CASSPGTLNTEAFF.

This chain uses TRBV19 with TRBJ2-5; 8 nucleotides align to TRBD1. In germline, CDR1 is LNHDA, CDR2 SQIVND (reference sequence). There are 17 residues in the CDR3. V gave up 5 bases and J gave up 2 bases; unmatched junction bases: 13. The CDR3 here is CASSLHPRTGQQETQYF. CDR3 bases: TGTGCCAGTAGTCTCCACCCCCGGACAGGGCAGCAAGAGACCCAGTACTTC.